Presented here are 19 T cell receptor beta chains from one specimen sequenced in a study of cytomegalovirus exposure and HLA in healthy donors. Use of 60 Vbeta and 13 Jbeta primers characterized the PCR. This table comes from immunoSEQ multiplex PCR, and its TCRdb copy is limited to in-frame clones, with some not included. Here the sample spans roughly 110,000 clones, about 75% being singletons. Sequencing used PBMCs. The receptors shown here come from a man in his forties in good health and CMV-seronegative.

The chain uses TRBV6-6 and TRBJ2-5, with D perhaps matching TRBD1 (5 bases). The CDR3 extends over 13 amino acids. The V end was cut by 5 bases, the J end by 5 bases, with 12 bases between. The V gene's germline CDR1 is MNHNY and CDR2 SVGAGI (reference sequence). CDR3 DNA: TGTGCCAGCAGTCTCAGGGTCTCGGAGACCCAGTACTTC. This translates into CASSLRVSETQYF.

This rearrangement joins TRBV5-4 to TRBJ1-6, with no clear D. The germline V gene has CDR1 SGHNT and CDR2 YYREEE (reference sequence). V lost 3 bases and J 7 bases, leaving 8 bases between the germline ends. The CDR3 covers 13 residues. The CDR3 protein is CASSYGLNSPLHF. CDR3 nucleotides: TGTGCCAGCAGCTACGGACTCAATTCACCCCTCCACTTT. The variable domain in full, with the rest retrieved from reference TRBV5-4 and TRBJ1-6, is ETGVTQSPTHLIKTRGQQVTLRCSSQSGHNTVSWYQQALGQGPQFIFQYYREEENGRGNFPPRFSGLQFPNYSSELNVNALELDDSALYLCASSYGLNSPLHFGNGTRLTVT.

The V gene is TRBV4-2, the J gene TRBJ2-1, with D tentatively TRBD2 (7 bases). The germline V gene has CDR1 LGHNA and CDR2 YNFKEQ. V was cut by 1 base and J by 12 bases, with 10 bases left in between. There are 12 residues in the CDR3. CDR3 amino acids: CASSQGRGGQFF. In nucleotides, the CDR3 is TGTGCCAGCAGCCAAGGGAGGGGGGGGCAGTTCTTC.

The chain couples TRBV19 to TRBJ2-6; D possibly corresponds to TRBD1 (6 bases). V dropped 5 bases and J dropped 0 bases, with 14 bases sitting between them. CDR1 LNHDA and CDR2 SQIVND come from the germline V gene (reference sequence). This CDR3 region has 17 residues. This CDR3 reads CASSATGALSGANVLTF. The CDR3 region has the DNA TGTGCCAGTAGTGCGACAGGCGCCCTCTCTGGGGCCAACGTCCTGACTTTC.

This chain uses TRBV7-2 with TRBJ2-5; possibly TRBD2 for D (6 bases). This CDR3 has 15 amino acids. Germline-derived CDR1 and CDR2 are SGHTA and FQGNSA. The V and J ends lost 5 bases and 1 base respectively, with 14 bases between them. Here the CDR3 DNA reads TGTGCCAGCAGCCCGTCGGCGGGGCGCCAAGAGACCCAGTACTTC. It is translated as CASSPSAGRQETQYF.

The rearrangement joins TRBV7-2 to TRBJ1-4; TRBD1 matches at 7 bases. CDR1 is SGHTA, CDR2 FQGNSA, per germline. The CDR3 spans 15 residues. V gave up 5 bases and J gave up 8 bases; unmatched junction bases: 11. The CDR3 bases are TGTGCCAGCAGCACCCGACAGGGCGGGGGGGAAAAACTGTTTTTT. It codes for CASSTRQGGGEKLFF.

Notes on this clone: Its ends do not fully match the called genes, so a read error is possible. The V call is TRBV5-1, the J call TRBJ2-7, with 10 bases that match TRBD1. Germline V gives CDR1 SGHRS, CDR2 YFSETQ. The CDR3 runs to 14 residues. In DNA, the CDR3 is TGCGCCGGCAGCCCCGGGGACAGGGGCTACGAGCAGTACTTC. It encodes CAGSPGDRGYEQYF.

CDR3 amino acids: CASSPTGTGNFRGYTF. CDR3 bases: TGTGCCAGCTCACCGACCGGGACAGGGAATTTTCGTGGCTACACCTTC. The chain joins TRBV18 to TRBJ1-2; 9 nucleotides line up with TRBD1. Per the germline V gene, CDR1 is KGHSH and CDR2 is LQKENI. The V gene end was trimmed by 3 bases and the J gene end by 7 bases; junction bases not matched to a gene: 12. The CDR3 runs to 16 residues.

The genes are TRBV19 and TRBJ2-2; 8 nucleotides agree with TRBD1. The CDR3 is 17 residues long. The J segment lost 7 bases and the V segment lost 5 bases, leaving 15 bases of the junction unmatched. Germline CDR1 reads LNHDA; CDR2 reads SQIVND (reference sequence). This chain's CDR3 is CASSGRMGRGLIGELFF. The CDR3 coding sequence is TGTGCCAGTAGTGGAAGGATGGGCAGGGGGCTTATCGGGGAGCTGTTTTTT.

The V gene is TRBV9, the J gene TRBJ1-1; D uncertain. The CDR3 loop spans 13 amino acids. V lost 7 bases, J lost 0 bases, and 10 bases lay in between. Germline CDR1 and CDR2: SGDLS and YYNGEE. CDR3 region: CASAQQVNTEAFF. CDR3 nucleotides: TGTGCCAGCGCCCAGCAGGTGAACACTGAAGCTTTCTTT. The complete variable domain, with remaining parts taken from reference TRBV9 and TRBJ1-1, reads DSGVTQTPKHLITATGQRVTLRCSPRSGDLSVYWYQQSLDQGLQFLIQYYNGEERAKGNILERFSAQQFPDLHSELNLSSLELGDSALYFCASAQQVNTEAFFGQGTRLTVV.

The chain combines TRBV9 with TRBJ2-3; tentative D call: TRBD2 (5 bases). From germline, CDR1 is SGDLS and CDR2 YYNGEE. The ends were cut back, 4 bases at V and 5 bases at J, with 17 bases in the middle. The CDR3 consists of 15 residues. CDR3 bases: TGTGCCAGCAGCCCCCGCGGACTCTTCGGAGATACGCAGTATTTT. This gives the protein CASSPRGLFGDTQYF.

The CDR3 reads CASSLRNRDGETQYF. Written as DNA, the CDR3 is TGTGCCAGCAGCTTACGGAACAGGGACGGGGAGACCCAGTACTTC. The genes are TRBV7-9 and TRBJ2-5, with a possible D match to TRBD1 (6 bases). Germline values: CDR1 SEHNR, CDR2 FQNEAQ (reference sequence). The CDR3 covers 15 residues. Trimming took 2 bases from V and 5 from J, leaving 15 bases between them.

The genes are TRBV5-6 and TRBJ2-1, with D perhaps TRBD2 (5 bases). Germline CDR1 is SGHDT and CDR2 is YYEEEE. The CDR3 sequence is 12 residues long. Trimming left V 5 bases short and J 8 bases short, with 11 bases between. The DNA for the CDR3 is TGTGCCAGCAGTATAACTAGGGATGAGCAGTTCTTC. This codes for CASSITRDEQFF.

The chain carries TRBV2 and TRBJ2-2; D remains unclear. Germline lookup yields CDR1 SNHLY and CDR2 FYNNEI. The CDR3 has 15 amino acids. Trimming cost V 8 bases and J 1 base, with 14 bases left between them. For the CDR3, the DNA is TGTGCCAGCTCCGTAAACCCACTGAACACCGGGGAGCTGTTTTTT. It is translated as CASSVNPLNTGELFF.

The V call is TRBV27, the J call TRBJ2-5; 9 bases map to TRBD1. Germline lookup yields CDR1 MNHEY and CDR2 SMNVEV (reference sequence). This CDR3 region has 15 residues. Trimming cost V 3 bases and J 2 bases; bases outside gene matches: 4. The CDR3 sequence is CASSFGQGSQETQYF. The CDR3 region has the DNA TGTGCCAGCAGTTTCGGACAGGGGAGTCAAGAGACCCAGTACTTC.

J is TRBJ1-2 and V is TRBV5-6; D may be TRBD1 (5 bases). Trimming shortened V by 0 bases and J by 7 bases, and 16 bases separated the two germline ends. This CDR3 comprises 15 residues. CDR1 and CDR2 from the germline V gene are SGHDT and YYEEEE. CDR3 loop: CASSLAGGGSGGYTF. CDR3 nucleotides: TGTGCCAGCAGCTTGGCTGGGGGGGGGTCAGGTGGCTACACCTTC.

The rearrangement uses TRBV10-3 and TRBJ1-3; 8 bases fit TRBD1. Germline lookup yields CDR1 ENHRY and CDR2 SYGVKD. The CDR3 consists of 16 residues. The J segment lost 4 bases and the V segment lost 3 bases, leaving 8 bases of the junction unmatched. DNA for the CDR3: TGTGCCATCAGTGACGGACAGGGATCAGCAGGAAACACCATATATTTT. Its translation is CAISDGQGSAGNTIYF.

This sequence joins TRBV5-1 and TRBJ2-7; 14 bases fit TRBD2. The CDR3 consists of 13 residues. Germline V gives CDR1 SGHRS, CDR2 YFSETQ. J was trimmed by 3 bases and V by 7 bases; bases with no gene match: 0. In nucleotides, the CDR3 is TGCGCCAGCGGGACTAGCGGGGGCTACGAGCAGTACTTC. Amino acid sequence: CASGTSGGYEQYF.

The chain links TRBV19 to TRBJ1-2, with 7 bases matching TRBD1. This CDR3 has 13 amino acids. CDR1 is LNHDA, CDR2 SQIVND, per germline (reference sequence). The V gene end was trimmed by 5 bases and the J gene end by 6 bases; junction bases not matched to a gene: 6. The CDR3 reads CASSHDRDNGYTF. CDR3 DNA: TGTGCCAGTAGTCACGACAGGGATAATGGCTACACCTTC.